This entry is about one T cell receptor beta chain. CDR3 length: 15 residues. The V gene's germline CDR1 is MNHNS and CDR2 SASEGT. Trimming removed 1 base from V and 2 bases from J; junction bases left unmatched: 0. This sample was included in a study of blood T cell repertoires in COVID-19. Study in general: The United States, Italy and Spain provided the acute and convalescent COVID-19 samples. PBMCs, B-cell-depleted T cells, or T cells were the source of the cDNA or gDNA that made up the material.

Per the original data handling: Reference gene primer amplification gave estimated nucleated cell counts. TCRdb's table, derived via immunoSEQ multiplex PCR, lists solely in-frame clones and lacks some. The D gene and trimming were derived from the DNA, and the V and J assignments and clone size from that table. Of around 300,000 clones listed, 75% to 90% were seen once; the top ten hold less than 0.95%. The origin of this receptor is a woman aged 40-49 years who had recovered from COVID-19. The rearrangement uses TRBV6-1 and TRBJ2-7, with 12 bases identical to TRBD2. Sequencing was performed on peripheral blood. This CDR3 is CASSEGTSGTYEQYF. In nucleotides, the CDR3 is TGTGCCAGCAGTGAAGGGACTAGCGGGACCTACGAGCAGTACTTC.